Listed below are T cell receptor beta chains from one sample, sequenced in a study of T-cell memory formation after mild COVID-19. TCRdb itself ran the 5' RACE reads through MiXCR, one entry per CDR3 protein. The sample includes around 450,000 distinct CDR3 sequences, 20% seen only once; the top ten take 8.4%. The sequenced sample consisted of PBMCs or a T cell subset sorted from them (not recorded which). The source is an adult woman who had mild COVID-19 (a few samples of this study predate the infection). Cell type and time point are not known. Each CDR3 is given with its conserved first and last residue. A D gene is named only where the DNA matches it firmly. Clone size is stated in some rows and not others, as once, few, many or a class when expanded.

J	size	D	V	CDR3	DNA
TRBJ2-1	-	-	TRBV19	CASSARASYNEQFF	TGTGCCAGTAGTGCCCGGGCGTCCTACAATGAGCAGTTCTTC
TRBJ1-5	few	-	TRBV12-3/TRBV12-4	CASSPFLGFIGGTRDQPQHF	TGTGCCAGCAGCCCCTTCTTGGGATTCATAGGGGGGACAAGAGATCAGCCCCAGCATTTT
TRBJ2-2	-	-	TRBV6-2/TRBV6-3	CAGQRSNTGELFF	TGTGCCGGGCAGCGTTCGAACACCGGGGAGCTGTTTTTT
TRBJ2-1	-	TRBD2	TRBV7-8	CASSSTLAGAFRGEQFF	TGTGCCAGCAGCTCGACACTAGCGGGAGCCTTCCGTGGTGAGCAGTTCTTC
TRBJ2-7	-	TRBD1	TRBV4-3	CASSQDGGQGLREQYF	TGCGCCAGCAGCCAAGATGGGGGACAGGGTTTGCGCGAGCAGTACTTC
TRBJ1-2	-	-	TRBV9	CASSFRSVGSLANYGYTF	TGTGCCAGCAGCTTTCGTTCCGTCGGGTCCCTAGCTAACTATGGCTACACCTTC
TRBJ1-1	-	-	TRBV18	CASSRPTGNTEAFF	TGTGCCAGCTCACGACCGACAGGGAACACTGAAGCTTTCTTT
TRBJ2-5	few	TRBD2	TRBV5-1	CASSRAGAPQETQYF	TGCGCCAGCAGCAGAGCGGGGGCGCCTCAAGAGACCCAGTACTTC
TRBJ1-1	few	-	TRBV29-1	CSVSDSEAFF	TGCAGCGTTTCGGACAGTGAAGCTTTCTTT
TRBJ2-3	-	-	TRBV2	CASNPLSRDTQYF	TGTGCCAGCAATCCCTTAAGTAGGGATACGCAGTATTTT
TRBJ2-1	-	-	TRBV12-3/TRBV12-4	CASSLAAPGNEQFF	TGTGCCAGCAGTTTAGCTGCCCCTGGGAATGAGCAGTTCTTC
TRBJ2-5	few	TRBD1	TRBV2	CASTRGRGHQETQYF	TGTGCCAGTACCCGGGGTAGGGGGCACCAAGAGACCCAGTACTTC
TRBJ2-5	few	-	TRBV6-2/TRBV6-3	CASSYSGGGEETQYF	TGTGCCAGCAGTTACTCGGGCGGCGGGGAGGAGACCCAGTACTTC
TRBJ2-2	-	TRBD1	TRBV5-1	CASRWTGGTGELFF	TGCGCCAGCAGATGGACAGGGGGCACCGGGGAGCTGTTTTTT
TRBJ2-3	many	TRBD2	TRBV9	CASSVGAGGPSTDTQYF	TGTGCCAGCAGCGTAGGAGCGGGGGGGCCGAGCACAGATACGCAGTATTTT
TRBJ2-5	few	-	TRBV27	CASSTRTLRRQETQYF	TGTGCCAGCAGTACCCGGACCCTACGCCGCCAAGAGACCCAGTACTTC
TRBJ1-5	many	TRBD1	TRBV9	CASSGQGGQPQHF	TGTGCCAGCAGCGGACAGGGAGGTCAGCCCCAGCATTTT
TRBJ1-2	-	-	TRBV28	CASNDLGQGGSGYTF	TGTGCCAGTAACGACCTCGGGCAGGGTGGTAGTGGCTACACCTTC
TRBJ1-2	-	-	TRBV10-3	CAINPGATNGYTF	TGTGCCATCAATCCGGGGGCGACGAATGGCTACACCTTC
TRBJ1-2	-	TRBD1	TRBV20-1	CSAPSSGQGADGYTF	TGCAGTGCACCCTCCTCGGGACAGGGGGCGGATGGCTACACCTTC
TRBJ1-1	few	TRBD1	TRBV9	CASSVSTGGVTEAFF	TGTGCCAGCAGCGTCTCGACAGGGGGAGTCACTGAAGCTTTCTTT
TRBJ2-1	few	TRBD1	TRBV7-9	CASSLEGGGPSLNEQFF	TGTGCCAGCAGCTTAGAAGGGGGCGGCCCATCATTGAATGAGCAGTTCTTC
TRBJ2-5	-	-	TRBV7-6	CASSPGSGGETQYF	TGTGCCAGCAGTCCAGGGAGCGGCGGGGAGACCCAGTACTTC
TRBJ2-1	few	TRBD1	TRBV12-3/TRBV12-4	CASSVSGTGPLVEFF	TGTGCCAGCAGTGTCTCCGGGACAGGGCCCCTAGTAGAGTTCTTC
TRBJ2-5	-	-	TRBV4-3	CASSPSFDRQETQYF	TGCGCCAGCAGCCCATCCTTTGACAGGCAAGAGACCCAGTACTTC
TRBJ2-2	few	TRBD1	TRBV20-1	CSANHRGRTGELFF	TGCAGTGCTAATCACAGGGGGCGGACCGGGGAGCTGTTTTTT
TRBJ1-2	-	TRBD1	TRBV7-2	CASSESDRVANYGYTF	TGTGCCAGCAGCGAAAGCGACAGGGTGGCTAACTATGGCTACACCTTC
TRBJ2-3	-	TRBD2	TRBV7-3	CASSLFAGGGTDTQYF	TGTGCCAGCAGCTTATTCGCGGGAGGGGGCACAGATACGCAGTATTTT
TRBJ2-1	few	TRBD2	TRBV9	CASSFPQGLGDEQFF	TGTGCCAGCAGCTTCCCTCAGGGACTAGGGGATGAGCAGTTCTTC